The 21 T cell receptor beta chains in this list originate from one sample, sequenced in a study of T cells in Graves' hyperthyroidism and ophthalmopathy. From RNA transcripts, TCR beta CDR3 regions were amplified. First-round RT-PCR of the TCR CDR3 relied on the HTBI primer set. TCRdb independently ran MiXCR on the multiplex PCR reads; one entry per CDR3 protein. The sample records roughly 380,000 distinct CDR3 sequences, more than 11% being singletons. The sample taken for sequencing was blood. All receptors derive from a woman between 55 and 75 years old with Graves' hyperthyroidism.

This clonotype was counted many times. The gene calls are TRBV10-3 and TRBJ2-7; tentatively, D is TRBD2 (5 bases). Germline CDR1 and CDR2: ENHRY and SYGVKD. The CDR3 sequence is 13 residues long. The V end was cut by 8 bases, the J end by 2 bases, with 13 bases between. CDR3 DNA sequence: TGTGCCATCCCCGGGGAAAAGGCCTACGAGCAGTACTTC. It codes for CAIPGEKAYEQYF.

This clonotype was observed at least ten times. This chain joins TRBV11-2 and TRBJ1-1; D possibly corresponds to TRBD1 (6 bases). The CDR3 is 13 amino acids. CDR1 SGHAT and CDR2 FQNNGV come from the germline V gene. Trimming stripped 7 bases from V and 5 bases from J, with 14 bases between. CDR3 in DNA: TGTGCCAGCATTTTGAGGGGGGCGACTGAAGCTTTCTTT. It yields the protein CASILRGATEAFF.

V gene TRBV2 combines with J gene TRBJ2-2; 7 bases are shared with TRBD2. Germline-derived CDR1 and CDR2 are SNHLY and FYNNEI. This CDR3 contains 14 residues. With V trimmed by 7 bases and J by 2 bases, 4 bases remained unmatched. The DNA for the CDR3 is TGTGCCAGCAAACTAGCGAGTAACACCGGGGAGCTGTTTTTT. Its translation: CASKLASNTGELFF.

Many counts were recorded for this clonotype. The chain uses TRBV28 and TRBJ2-3, with 10 bases matching TRBD2. Germline V gene data show CDR1 as MDHEN and CDR2 as SYDVKM. There are 16 residues in the CDR3. The V and J ends lost 5 bases and 2 bases, in that order; junction bases with no gene match: 7. The CDR3 sequence: CASSITSGRATDTQYF. The DNA of the CDR3 is TGTGCCAGCAGTATAACCAGCGGGAGGGCCACAGATACGCAGTATTTT.

In its sample, this clonotype was seen many times. This may stem from a read error, because a much larger clone lies one nucleotide away. The chain links TRBV12-3 or TRBV12-4 to TRBJ2-1; D is ambiguous. The CDR3 loop spans 13 amino acids. The germline V and J ends were trimmed by 2 bases and 5 bases, with 7 bases remaining between them. CDR3 DNA sequence: TGTGCCAGCAGTTTAATGATTAACAATGAGCAGTTCTTC. Its protein is CASSLMINNEQFF.

This clonotype was observed a handful of times. The V and J genes are TRBV4-2 and TRBJ2-2; D gene unclear. The germline gives CDR1 LGHNA, CDR2 YNFKEQ. This CDR3 spans 16 amino acids. Trimming took off 2 bases at V and 2 bases at J, with 12 bases between the two ends. CDR3 in amino acids: CASSQSAGLNTGELFF. The CDR3 DNA follows: TGTGCCAGCAGCCAATCGGCTGGTTTAAACACCGGGGAGCTGTTTTTT.

The sample holds many counts of this clonotype. This chain connects TRBV6-1 to TRBJ2-1, with 8 nucleotides matching TRBD2. The CDR3 is 17 amino acids. The trim removed 5 bases at V and 2 bases at J, leaving 11 bases unmatched. Germline V lookup: CDR1 MNHNS, CDR2 SASEGT. This CDR3 reads CASSSLDNSGTYNEQFF. In DNA, the CDR3 is TGTGCCAGCAGTTCCCTGGATAATAGCGGGACCTACAATGAGCAGTTCTTC.

This clonotype was observed at least ten times. J is TRBJ2-1 and V is TRBV6-5; D tentatively fits TRBD1 or TRBD2 (6 bases each). With 2 bases removed from V and 7 bases from J, the gap between germline ends came to 15 bases. This CDR3 contains 15 residues. The germline V gene encodes CDR1 MNHEY and CDR2 SVGAGI. The chain's CDR3 is CASSYPGASGNEQFF. The CDR3 nucleotides read TGTGCCAGCAGTTACCCGGGGGCATCGGGTAATGAGCAGTTCTTC.

This clonotype was seen many times. This chain links TRBV28 with TRBJ2-7, with 10 bases identical to TRBD2. Losses at the gene ends were 10 bases for V and 0 bases for J; bases not matched to a gene: 3. This CDR3 contains 13 residues. Germline V gene sequence: CDR1 MDHEN, CDR2 SYDVKM. The CDR3 nucleotides read TGTGCCATTCTAGCGGGAGACTCCTACGAGCAGTACTTC. Translating it yields CAILAGDSYEQYF.

A few counts support this clonotype. The chain uses TRBV5-4 and TRBJ1-4; TRBD1 agrees at 11 bases. Germline V gene lookup returns CDR1 SGHNT and CDR2 YYREEE (reference sequence). The CDR3 spans 17 residues. Losses at the gene ends were 0 bases for V and 3 bases for J; bases not matched to a gene: 4. CDR3 DNA sequence: TGTGCCAGCAGCTTGGCCGGGACAGGGGGTTCTAATGAAAAACTGTTTTTT. As protein: CASSLAGTGGSNEKLFF.

This clonotype has a count of ten or more. The V and J genes are TRBV5-1 and TRBJ2-3; 15 bases fit TRBD2. V gave up 4 bases and J gave up 4 bases; unmatched junction bases: 4. The CDR3 sequence is 16 residues long. CDR1 and CDR2 from the germline V gene are SGHRS and YFSETQ. For the CDR3, the DNA is TGCGCCAGCAGCCGGACTAGCGGGAGGGCCCCAGATACGCAGTATTTT. Residues: CASSRTSGRAPDTQYF. Combining the CDR3 with reference TRBV5-1 and TRBJ2-3 gives the whole variable domain KAGVTQTPRYLIKTRGQQVTLSCSPISGHRSVSWYQQTPGQGLQFLFEYFSETQRNKGNFPGRFSGRQFSNSRSEMNVSTLELGDSALYLCASSRTSGRAPDTQYFGPGTRLTVL.

This clonotype was observed a handful of times. The chain recombines TRBV11-3 with TRBJ1-6, with TRBD1 as a possible D gene (6 bases). Germline values: CDR1 SGHNT, CDR2 YENEEA. The V gene lost 4 bases and the J gene lost 9 bases, with 13 bases spanning the gap. The length of the CDR3 is 14 residues. The CDR3 coding sequence is TGTGCCAGCAGCTCCGGACAGCTTTTTTCACCCCTCCACTTT. Encoded protein: CASSSGQLFSPLHF.

The chain joins TRBV7-9 to TRBJ2-7; TRBD2 matches 7 bases. The germline V gene encodes CDR1 SEHNR and CDR2 FQNEAQ (reference sequence). The J segment lost 5 bases and the V segment lost 4 bases, leaving 5 bases of the junction unmatched. The CDR3 is 13 amino acids. The CDR3 DNA reads TGTGCCAGCAGCTCCGGACGGGGGGACGAGCAGTACTTC. It codes for CASSSGRGDEQYF.

This clonotype was counted between two and nine times. This chain uses TRBV7-9 with TRBJ2-2; perhaps TRBD2 as D (5 bases). The V and J ends lost 3 bases and 2 bases respectively, with 10 bases between them. Germline CDR1 reads SEHNR; CDR2 reads FQNEAQ (reference sequence). This CDR3 is built from 15 residues. The CDR3 loop is CASSFLATNTGELFF. In DNA, the CDR3 is TGTGCCAGCAGCTTTTTAGCGACTAACACCGGGGAGCTGTTTTTT.

This chain links TRBV7-2 with TRBJ2-3, with TRBD2 matching over 16 bases. V shed 5 bases and J 7 bases; nucleotides not matched to a gene: 15. CDR1 is SGHTA and CDR2 is FQGNSA in the germline V gene. This CDR3 spans 19 amino acids. CDR3 sequence: CASSPRRGGLAGGPHTQYF. The CDR3, as DNA: TGTGCCAGCAGCCCCCGGAGGGGGGGACTAGCGGGAGGGCCGCATACGCAGTATTTT.

This clonotype was observed at least ten times. The V and J genes are TRBV20-1 and TRBJ2-3; 9 bases map to TRBD2. Germline CDR1 is DFQATT and CDR2 is SNEGSKA (reference sequence). This CDR3 comprises 16 residues. With 3 bases clipped from V and 5 bases from J, the junction kept 12 bases outside the gene matches. The CDR3 DNA is TGCAGTGCTAGGTTGCGGGAGGGCCAGGTAGGAGATACGCAGTATTTT. It specifies CSARLREGQVGDTQYF.

At least ten counts were recorded for this clonotype. The rearrangement joins TRBV20-1 to TRBJ2-2; D is perhaps TRBD1 (6 bases). The CDR3 covers 14 residues. CDR1 is DFQATT and CDR2 is SNEGSKA in the germline V gene (reference sequence). Trimming shortened V by 3 bases and J by 0 bases, and 8 bases separated the two germline ends. The CDR3 loop reads CSASYRANTGELFF. Here the CDR3 DNA reads TGCAGTGCTAGTTACAGGGCGAACACCGGGGAGCTGTTTTTT.

V and J are TRBV7-9 and TRBJ2-7, with 8 bases identical to TRBD2. The germline V gene has CDR1 SEHNR and CDR2 FQNEAQ (reference sequence). The V and J ends lost 5 bases and 3 bases, in that order; junction bases with no gene match: 18. The CDR3 length is 18 residues. The CDR3 DNA reads as TGTGCCAGCAGCCCCAGGGTACGCGGGAGGACCCTCGGCTACGAGCAGTACTTC. This gives the protein CASSPRVRGRTLGYEQYF. The full variable domain, in which reference TRBV7-9 and TRBJ2-7 provide the parts outside the CDR3, is DTGVSQNPRHKITKRGQNVTFRCDPISEHNRLYWYRQTLGQGPEFLTYFQNEAQLEKSRLLSDRFSAERPKGSFSTLEIQRTEQGDSAMYLCASSPRVRGRTLGYEQYFGPGTRLTVT.

This clonotype has at least ten counts. V usage is TRBV27 and J usage is TRBJ1-1; the D gene is possibly TRBD1 (6 bases). The germline gives CDR1 MNHEY, CDR2 SMNVEV (reference sequence). Trimming took off 6 bases at V and 8 bases at J, with 16 bases between the two ends. The CDR3 covers 13 residues. The CDR3 region is CASSAGTPLEAFF. CDR3 DNA: TGTGCCAGCAGCGCAGGGACACCGCTAGAAGCTTTCTTT.

This clonotype was seen ten or more times. V is TRBV10-1 and J is TRBJ2-5; D unclear. CDR1 and CDR2 (germline): WNHNN, SYGVQD (reference sequence). This CDR3 comprises 14 residues. The V and J ends lost 4 bases and 1 base respectively, with 10 bases between them. CDR3 region: CASSGLRSQETQYF. In DNA form, the CDR3 reads TGCGCCAGCAGTGGTTTGCGGAGCCAAGAGACCCAGTACTTC.

This clonotype was counted ten times or more. The rearrangement uses TRBV19 and TRBJ2-7; 12 nucleotides match TRBD1. The ends lost 10 bases at V and 5 bases at J; junction bases unmatched: 12. The CDR3 is 15 amino acids. The germline CDR1 and CDR2 sequences are LNHDA and SQIVND (reference sequence). CDR3 protein: CAMEVIGTGGDEQYF. CDR3 nucleotide sequence: TGTGCCATGGAGGTGATCGGGACAGGGGGCGACGAGCAGTACTTC.